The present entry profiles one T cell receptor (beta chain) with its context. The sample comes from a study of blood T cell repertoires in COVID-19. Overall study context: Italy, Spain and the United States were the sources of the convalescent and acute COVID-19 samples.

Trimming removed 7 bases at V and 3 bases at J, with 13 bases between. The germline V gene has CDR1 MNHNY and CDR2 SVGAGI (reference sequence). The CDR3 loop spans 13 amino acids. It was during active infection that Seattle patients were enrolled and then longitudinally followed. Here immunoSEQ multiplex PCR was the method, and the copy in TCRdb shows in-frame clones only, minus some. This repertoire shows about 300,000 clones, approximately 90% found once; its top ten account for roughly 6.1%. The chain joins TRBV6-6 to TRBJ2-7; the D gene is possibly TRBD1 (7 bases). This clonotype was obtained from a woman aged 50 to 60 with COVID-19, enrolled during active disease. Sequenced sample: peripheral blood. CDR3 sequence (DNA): TGTGCCAGCACCGTGCGGGACAGCTACGAGCAGTACTTC. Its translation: CASTVRDSYEQYF.